This T cell receptor beta chain was sequenced in a study of radiotherapy plus CTLA-4 blockade in lung cancer. This clone was picked up a small number of times. Measured with immunoSEQ multiplex PCR; TCRdb has only the in-frame clones, and not every one. The data contain fewer than 85,000 clones, roughly 86% of them singletons. This CDR3 comprises 15 residues. Trimming stripped 0 bases from V and 3 bases from J, with 10 bases between. In germline, CDR1 is MNHNS, CDR2 SASEGT. The V gene is TRBV6-1, the J gene TRBJ2-3; D unclear. The sequence was obtained from a human donor with non-small cell lung cancer who had stable disease on radiotherapy plus ipilimumab. The source was peripheral blood, collected from a patient treated with radiotherapy plus ipilimumab. The CDR3 loop reads CASSEALGITDTQYF. The CDR3 bases are TGTGCCAGCAGTGAAGCATTGGGAATTACAGATACGCAGTATTTT.